This is a list of T cell receptor beta chains from one sample in a study of T cell responses to AZD1222 COVID-19 vaccine. Profiled with immunoSEQ multiplex PCR; TCRdb holds only in-frame clones, not every one. The sample carries roughly 50,000 clones, roughly 85% recorded once. This sample comprised peripheral blood, obtained on day 0 of AZD1222 vaccination. The receptors were sampled from an adult in good health. The CDR3 runs from the conserved cysteine through the conserved F or W. The D gene is left open where the match is weak. The listing skips clone size in some rows; elsewhere it reads once, few, many or a size class.

clone_size	v_call	j_call	cdr3_length	d_call	cdr3_nt	cdr3_aa
NA	TRBV12-3/TRBV12-4	TRBJ2-5	13	NA	TGTGCCAGCAGTTCGCAGGGGACGGAGACCCAGTACTTC	CASSSQGTETQYF
NA	TRBV30	TRBJ1-5	17	NA	TGTGCCTGGGGACCCTCAACCGGGACGGGGGTCAATCAGCCCCAGCATTTT	CAWGPSTGTGVNQPQHF
few	TRBV6-4	TRBJ2-5	15	TRBD2	TGTGCCAGCAGTGAAGCGGGGGGGTCGCAAGAGACCCAGTACTTC	CASSEAGGSQETQYF
NA	TRBV13	TRBJ2-2	16	NA	TGTGCCAGCAGCACGGGCGGGACAACGAACACCGGGGAGCTGTTTTTT	CASSTGGTTNTGELFF
NA	TRBV29-1	TRBJ2-7	11	NA	TGCAGCCCCGCGAGCCCCTACGAGCAGTACTTC	CSPASPYEQYF
NA	TRBV3-1/TRBV3-2	TRBJ1-2	16	NA	TGTGCCAGCAGCCAAAATTCTCCCCGAGCTAACTATGGCTACACCTTC	CASSQNSPRANYGYTF
NA	TRBV7-9	TRBJ2-2	15	TRBD1	TGTGCCAGCAGCTACCGGACAGGGGGGGCCGGGGAGCTGTTTTTT	CASSYRTGGAGELFF
NA	TRBV10-2	TRBJ2-7	12	NA	TGCGCCAGCAGACCTGCTTCCTACGAGCAGTACTTC	CASRPASYEQYF
NA	TRBV7-2	TRBJ1-2	12	NA	TGTGCCAGCAGCTTAGAGGTTGGCGGCTACACCTTC	CASSLEVGGYTF
NA	TRBV5-1	TRBJ1-1	13	NA	TGCGCCAGCAGATTGGGATGGGAGGCTGAAGCTTTCTTT	CASRLGWEAEAFF
NA	TRBV5-6	TRBJ1-1	17	TRBD1	TGTGCCAGCAGCAGGGACAGGGGAGTCGTTGGATTGACTGAAGCTTTCTTT	CASSRDRGVVGLTEAFF
NA	TRBV28	TRBJ2-7	11	NA	TGTGCCAGCAGTTCGGGGCCTGTTTTGTACTTC	CASSSGPVLYF
NA	TRBV5-8	TRBJ1-2	16	NA	TGTGCCAGCAGCCGCGTCCTTAGCGGGGGTGACTATGGCTACACCTTC	CASSRVLSGGDYGYTF
NA	TRBV10-3	TRBJ1-2	14	TRBD1	TGTGCCATCAGCCCGGGACAGATCGACTATGGCTACACCTTC	CAISPGQIDYGYTF
NA	TRBV6-2/TRBV6-3	TRBJ2-7	13	NA	TGTGCCAGCAGTTACTCACAAAGATACGAGCAGTACTTC	CASSYSQRYEQYF
NA	TRBV19	TRBJ1-2	12	NA	TGTGCCAGTAGTAGTCTAGCGGGGGGCTACACCTTC	CASSSLAGGYTF
NA	TRBV4-1	TRBJ2-1	20	TRBD2	TGCGCCAGCAGCCAAGAACCGGGACTAGCGGGGGCTAGCTCCTACAATGAGCAGTTCTTC	CASSQEPGLAGASSYNEQFF
NA	TRBV3-1/TRBV3-2	TRBJ1-6	14	NA	TGTGCCAGCAGCCAAGGACAGCTTAATTCACCCCTCCACTTT	CASSQGQLNSPLHF
NA	TRBV6-5	TRBJ1-2	14	TRBD1	TGTGCCAGCAGGGGACAGGGTGAGGACTATGGCTACACCTTC	CASRGQGEDYGYTF
NA	TRBV3-1/TRBV3-2	TRBJ1-5	14	TRBD1	TGTGCCAGCAGCCAAGTCCCAGGGGGTCAGCCCCAGCATTTT	CASSQVPGGQPQHF
NA	TRBV11-2	TRBJ1-5	13	NA	TGTGCCAGCAGCTTAGAGGGGCTACAGCCCCAGCATTTT	CASSLEGLQPQHF
few	TRBV7-9	TRBJ2-7	15	NA	TGTGCCAGCAGCTTAGGTCTACAGGGTCCCTACGAGCAGTACTTC	CASSLGLQGPYEQYF
NA	TRBV6-5	TRBJ2-5	12	TRBD1	TGTGCCAGCAGCAACCCGGGACAGGGGACGTACTTC	CASSNPGQGTYF
NA	TRBV5-1	TRBJ2-5	17	TRBD2	TGCGCCAGCAGCTTGGCTTATGCGGGGGGGCTACAAGAGACCCAGTACTTC	CASSLAYAGGLQETQYF
NA	TRBV4-1	TRBJ1-4	13	NA	TGCGCCAGCAGCCAAATACAGGGAGAAAAACTGTTTTTT	CASSQIQGEKLFF
NA	TRBV5-6	TRBJ2-7	15	TRBD2	TGTGCCAGCAGCCCCTTAGCGGGGGGACTGTACGAGCAGTACTTC	CASSPLAGGLYEQYF
few	TRBV10-3	TRBJ1-1	14	NA	TGTGCCATCAGTGAGTCTCGTTATAGCCCTGAAGCTTTCTTT	CAISESRYSPEAFF
NA	TRBV18	TRBJ2-7	14	NA	TGTGCCAGCTCACCATCCGTCGGGCCGAACGAGCAGTACTTC	CASSPSVGPNEQYF
NA	TRBV7-2	TRBJ1-2	15	NA	TGTGCCAGCAGCTTAGCAGGACGGAGTAACTATGGCTACACCTTC	CASSLAGRSNYGYTF
NA	TRBV24-1	TRBJ2-2	15	TRBD1	TGTGCCACCAGTGAGGGGGACAGACGCACCGGGGAGCTGTTTTTT	CATSEGDRRTGELFF
NA	TRBV14	TRBJ1-2	14	NA	TGTGCCAGCAGCGCCAGGGGCCGAAACTATGGCTACACCTTC	CASSARGRNYGYTF
NA	TRBV5-1	TRBJ2-3	15	TRBD2	TGCGCCAGCAGCTCTAGCGGGGGGGCATGGGATACGCAGTATTTT	CASSSSGGAWDTQYF
NA	TRBV6-5	TRBJ2-4	14	NA	TGTGCCACCTCCGCGGTTACAGCCAAAAACATTCAGTACTTC	CATSAVTAKNIQYF
NA	TRBV18	TRBJ1-1	16	NA	TGTGCCAGCTCACCCAAGTCGGACGGAGGGTGGACTGAAGCTTTCTTT	CASSPKSDGGWTEAFF
NA	TRBV18	TRBJ1-1	17	NA	TGTGCCAGCTCACCACCAAACCGACCCCACCTTCACACTGAAGCTTTCTTT	CASSPPNRPHLHTEAFF
NA	TRBV21-1	TRBJ1-1	14	NA	TGTGCCAGCAGCGTCCGGAGATACAACACTGAAGCTTTCTTT	CASSVRRYNTEAFF
NA	TRBV19	TRBJ2-2	16	TRBD1	TGTGCCAGTAGTATCGGGGACAGGGTGAACACCGGGGAGCTGTTTTTT	CASSIGDRVNTGELFF
NA	TRBV30	TRBJ2-7	14	TRBD1	TGTGCCTGGAGGGGACAGGGGGCTTTCTACGAGCAGTACTTC	CAWRGQGAFYEQYF
few	TRBV2	TRBJ1-2	13	TRBD1	TGTGCCAGCAGTCAAGGGGGCAGGTATGGCTACACCTTC	CASSQGGRYGYTF
NA	TRBV5-1	TRBJ2-1	15	TRBD1	TGCGCCAGCAGCAACCGGGACAGGGTATCGAATGAGCAGTTCTTC	CASSNRDRVSNEQFF
NA	TRBV19	TRBJ2-3	14	TRBD1	TGTGCCAGTAGTGTCGGACAGGGCGTGGATACGCAGTATTTT	CASSVGQGVDTQYF
NA	TRBV3-1/TRBV3-2	TRBJ2-7	12	NA	TGTGCCAGCAGCCGAGGGTCCTACGAGCAGTACTTC	CASSRGSYEQYF
NA	TRBV7-9	TRBJ1-1	14	NA	TGTGCCAGCAGCTTAGCCCGGGCGAACACTGAAGCTTTCTTT	CASSLARANTEAFF
NA	TRBV19	TRBJ2-7	13	NA	TGTGCCAGTAGTTCGGACGGGACCTACGAGCAGTACTTC	CASSSDGTYEQYF
NA	TRBV10-3	TRBJ1-5	17	NA	TGTGCCATCAGCCTGGCCGCGCAGGGCCTCTTTAATCAGCCCCAGCATTTT	CAISLAAQGLFNQPQHF
NA	TRBV5-4	TRBJ2-1	15	NA	TGTGCCAGCAGCTTGAGGGGGGAGGCCTACAATGAGCAGTTCTTC	CASSLRGEAYNEQFF
NA	TRBV10-3	TRBJ1-2	12	NA	TGTGCCATCAGTGAACGGACAGATGGCTACACCTTC	CAISERTDGYTF
NA	TRBV6-5	TRBJ2-2	14	TRBD1	TGTGCCAGCAGTATCGACAGGGCGGCAGGGGAGCTGTTTTTT	CASSIDRAAGELFF
NA	TRBV5-6	TRBJ2-7	15	NA	TGTGCCAGCAGCTTGTTCAGGGGTCCGTCCTACGAGCAGTACTTC	CASSLFRGPSYEQYF
NA	TRBV6-5	TRBJ2-5	15	NA	TGTGCCAGCAGCTCTCCGGGACGGGAATTGGAGACCCAGTACTTC	CASSSPGRELETQYF
NA	TRBV6-5	TRBJ2-2	14	NA	TGTGCCAGCAGGACCCGAGGGGAGATCGGGGAGCTGTTTTTT	CASRTRGEIGELFF
NA	TRBV6-2/TRBV6-3	TRBJ2-1	15	TRBD1	TGTGCCAGCAGTTACGACAGGGGATCCTACAATGAGCAGTTCTTC	CASSYDRGSYNEQFF
NA	TRBV9	TRBJ2-6	16	NA	TGTGCCAGCAGCGTAGAGGTTTCCTCTGGGGCCAACGTCCTGACTTTC	CASSVEVSSGANVLTF
NA	TRBV14	TRBJ2-7	16	TRBD1	TGTGCCAGCAGCCAAGATCGGGGACAGGGAACATACGAGCAGTACTTC	CASSQDRGQGTYEQYF
NA	TRBV5-4	TRBJ1-2	12	NA	TGTGCCAGCAGCTTGGTGGGGAACCGTTACACCTTC	CASSLVGNRYTF
NA	TRBV2	TRBJ2-3	15	NA	TGTGCCAGCAGCTTGCAGGGGCCAAGCACAGATACGCAGTATTTT	CASSLQGPSTDTQYF
NA	TRBV19	TRBJ1-4	14	NA	TGTGCCAGTAGCCGCAGGGACCGCGAAGAAAAACTGTTTTTT	CASSRRDREEKLFF
NA	TRBV27	TRBJ2-2	14	NA	TGTGCCAGCAGACGCCCGGCGGGGACCGGGGAGCTGTTTTTT	CASRRPAGTGELFF
NA	TRBV19	TRBJ1-1	15	TRBD1	TGTGCCAGTAGTCCAACAGGGGCCCCGGGCACTGAAGCTTTCTTT	CASSPTGAPGTEAFF